This paragraph reports one T cell receptor beta chain. The antigen remains unidentified. The CDR3 contains 11 residues. The germline gives CDR1 GTSNPN, CDR2 SVGIG (reference sequence). This sample was taken from a study of T cell responses to AZD1222 COVID-19 vaccine. Clones were read by immunoSEQ multiplex PCR, and TCRdb kept only the in-frame ones, dropping some. The data contain 100,000 or so clones, around 90% of them singletons. Study-wide results and limits: White British people made up most donors, females outnumbered males, and clonal diversity was possibly underestimated.

The J gene is TRBJ1-2, the V gene TRBV30; a weak D match, TRBD1 (6 bases). The TCR was taken from an adult in good health. Sequences were derived from peripheral blood, sampled on day 0 of AZD1222 vaccination. The CDR3 sequence is CVGGVDYGYTF. The CDR3 region has the DNA TGTGTTGGGGGCGTAGACTATGGCTACACCTTC.